Sequencing of this T cell receptor (beta chain) was carried out in a study of metastatic and nonmetastatic thyroid tumors. The wider study: The comparison covered peripheral blood and tumor or nodule tissue in malignant and benign thyroid patients. Study-level results: Malignant tumors reportedly showed significantly higher TCR beta diversity than benign nodules in both blood and tumor.

This clone was counted at least ten times. Its matching antigen is unknown. TCRdb reprocessed the PCR reads via MiXCR. This table holds about 43,000 clones, roughly 3.2% found once. Among the patients, none had received any treatment before thyroid surgery. The germline CDR1 and CDR2 sequences are SGHDT and YYEEEE. The CDR3 runs to 15 residues. V lost 4 bases, J lost 0 bases, and 10 bases lay in between. This receptor was taken from a female donor with papillary thyroid cancer or a benign thyroid nodule (not recorded which). Some clones in this sample may be carry-over from other donors' samples. V is TRBV5-6 and J is TRBJ1-4; TRBD1 is a possible D gene (6 bases). Sequenced: blood. The CDR3: CASSPGGPTNEKLFF. The CDR3, as DNA: TGTGCCAGCAGCCCTGGGGGGCCAACTAATGAAAAACTGTTTTTT.